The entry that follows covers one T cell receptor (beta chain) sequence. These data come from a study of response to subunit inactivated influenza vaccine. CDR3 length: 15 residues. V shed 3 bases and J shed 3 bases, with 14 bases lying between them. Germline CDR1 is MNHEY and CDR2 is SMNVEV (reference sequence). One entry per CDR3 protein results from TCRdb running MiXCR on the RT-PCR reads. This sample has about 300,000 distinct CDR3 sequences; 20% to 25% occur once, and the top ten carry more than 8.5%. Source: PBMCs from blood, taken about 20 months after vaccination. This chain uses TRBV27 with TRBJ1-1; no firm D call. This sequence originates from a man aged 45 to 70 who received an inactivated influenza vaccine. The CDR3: CASSLVGGGDTEAFF. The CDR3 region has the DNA TGTGCCAGCAGTTTGGTGGGAGGCGGGGACACTGAAGCTTTCTTT.